This T cell receptor (beta chain) was sequenced for a study of T cell clonotyping in hematopoietic cell transplantation. General study findings and limits: Graft donor and pretransplant recipient Inverse Simpson Index values predicted broader posttransplant TCR diversity. At the given depth, recipient repertoires were over 95% de novo clonotypes.

A remark on this clone: The antigen remains undetermined.

Between the trimmed V and J ends, which lost 6 bases and 0 bases, there was a span of 11 bases. The germline V gene has CDR1 MDHEN and CDR2 SYDVKM. There are 15 residues in the CDR3. Method: immunoSEQ multiplex PCR; TCRdb's copy keeps in-frame clones and lacks some. The sample has some 8,400 clones; 70% to 90% are singletons. This chain joins TRBV28 and TRBJ2-2; D is ambiguous. This receptor was obtained from a male patient aged 55 to 69 who had an allogeneic stem cell transplant from a related donor, so the T cells may come from the graft donor. Some clones in this sample may be carry-over from other donors' samples. The sequencing here drew on peripheral blood mononuclear cells, taken at the time of graft-versus-host disease after allogeneic stem cell transplant. CDR3 nucleotide sequence: TGTGCCAGCAGGCGCGGCGACACGAACACCGGGGAGCTGTTTTTT. It translates to CASRRGDTNTGELFF.